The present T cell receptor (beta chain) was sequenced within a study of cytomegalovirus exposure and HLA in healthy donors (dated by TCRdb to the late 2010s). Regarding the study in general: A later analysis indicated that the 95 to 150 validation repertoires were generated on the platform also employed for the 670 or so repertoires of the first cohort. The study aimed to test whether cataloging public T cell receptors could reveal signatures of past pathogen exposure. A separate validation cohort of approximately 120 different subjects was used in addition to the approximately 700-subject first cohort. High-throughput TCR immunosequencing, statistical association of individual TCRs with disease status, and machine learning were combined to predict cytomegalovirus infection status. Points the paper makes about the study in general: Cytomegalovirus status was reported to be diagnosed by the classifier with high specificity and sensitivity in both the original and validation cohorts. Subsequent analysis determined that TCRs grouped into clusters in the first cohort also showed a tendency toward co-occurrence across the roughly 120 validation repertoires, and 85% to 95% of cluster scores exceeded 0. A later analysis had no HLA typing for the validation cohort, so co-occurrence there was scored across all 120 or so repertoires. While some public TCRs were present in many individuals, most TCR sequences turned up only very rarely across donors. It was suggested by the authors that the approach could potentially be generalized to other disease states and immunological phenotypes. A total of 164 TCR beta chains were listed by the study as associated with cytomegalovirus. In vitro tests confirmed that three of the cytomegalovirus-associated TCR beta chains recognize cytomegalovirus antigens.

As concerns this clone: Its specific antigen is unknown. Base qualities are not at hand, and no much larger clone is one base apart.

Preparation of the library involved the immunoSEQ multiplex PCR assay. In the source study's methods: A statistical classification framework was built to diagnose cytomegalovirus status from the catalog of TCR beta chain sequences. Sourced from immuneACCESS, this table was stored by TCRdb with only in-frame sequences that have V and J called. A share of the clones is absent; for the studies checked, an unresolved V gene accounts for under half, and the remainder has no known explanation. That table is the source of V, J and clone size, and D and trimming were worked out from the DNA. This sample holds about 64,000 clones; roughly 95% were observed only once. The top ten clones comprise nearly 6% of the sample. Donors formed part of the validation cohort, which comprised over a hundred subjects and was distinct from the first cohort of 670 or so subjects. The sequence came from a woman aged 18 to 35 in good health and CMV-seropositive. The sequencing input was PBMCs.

The DNA reads as follows: TGTGCCAGCAGACCAGTAGCGGGAGGGTCCTACGAGCAGTACTTC. Its protein product is CASRPVAGGSYEQYF. This receptor chain uses TRBV28 and TRBJ2-7, with 11 junctional bases fitting TRBD2. CDR3 length: 15 amino acids, cysteine to phenylalanine. Solely the CDR3 DNA is kept, with 45 bases framed from the first base. Clipping removes 6 bases from V and 1 base from J, with 5 as the unmatched junction base count. The CDR1 and CDR2 encoded by the germline V gene are MDHEN and SYDVKM.